A single sample gave rise to the 7 T cell receptor beta chains below, sequenced in a study of tumor-infiltrating lymphocytes in primary liver carcinoma. The authors took blood RNA from unsorted whole blood and also extracted germline DNA. From approximately 490 ng total RNA, TCR beta cDNA was generated with a primer in the constant region. Sequencing libraries for TCR beta derived from three nested multiplex PCR rounds that used slightly modified ARM-PCR. Researchers ran the first two PCR rounds for ten to eleven cycles each with TRBV1-TRBV30 forward primers and a C-beta reverse primer. In TCRdb, the multiplex PCR reads were re-called with MiXCR into one record per CDR3 protein. The table has approximately 330,000 distinct CDR3 sequences, less than 65% seen once. Specimen: peripheral blood. The source is a man aged 40-50 years with primary liver carcinoma and hepatitis B virus infection.

Remarks on this clonotype: Without the conserved terminal phenylalanine or tryptophan, this CDR3 likely stems from a read error. This chain links TRBV5-6 with TRBJ2-1, with D perhaps TRBD2 (5 bases). The CDR3 consists of 16 residues. Per the germline V gene, CDR1 is SGHDT and CDR2 is YYEEEE. Trimming removed 3 bases at V and 6 bases at J, with 19 bases between. This CDR3 reads CASSSVGLAYGNEQFL. The CDR3 region has the DNA TGTGCCAGCAGCTCAGTGGGATTAGCGTATGGCAATGAGCAGTTCTTA.

This chain connects TRBV13 to TRBJ2-1; TRBD1 aligns across 9 bases. The CDR3 consists of 16 residues. Germline assignment: CDR1 PRHDT and CDR2 FYEKMQ (reference sequence). Trimming took 5 bases from V and 7 from J; bases not matched to a gene: 12. CDR3: CASSPTTGGADNEQFF. The DNA for the CDR3 is TGTGCCAGCAGCCCTACCACAGGGGGCGCGGATAATGAGCAGTTCTTC.

Details on this clonotype: A read error is likely, as this CDR3 ends without the conserved phenylalanine or tryptophan. The limits of the CDR3 on the DNA are not certain, so only TCRdb's listed CDR3 is given. This chain uses TRBV11-2 with TRBJ2-1; the table's D call TRBD2 went unverified against the DNA. The CDR3 region is 16 residues in length, termini included. Looked up from germline, CDR1 is SGHAT and CDR2 is FQNNGV. CDR3 protein: CASSLELLVGMNERFL.

Many counts were recorded for this clonotype. J is TRBJ1-2 and V is TRBV6-1, with D hard to call. The CDR3 length is 14 residues. V gave up 7 bases and J gave up 2 bases, with 14 bases separating them. In germline, CDR1 is MNHNS, CDR2 SASEGT. As DNA, the CDR3 is TGTGCCAGCACCCTCGCCCAAGAAAACTATGGCTACACCTTC. This encodes CASTLAQENYGYTF.

At least ten counts were recorded for this clonotype. The genes are TRBV6-1 and TRBJ1-1, with D possibly matching TRBD1 (5 bases). The CDR3 is 15 amino acids. V shed 6 bases and J shed 6 bases, with 20 bases lying between them. Per germline, CDR1 MNHNS and CDR2 SASEGT. The CDR3 loop is CASRAVAAGTSEAFF. The DNA for the CDR3 is TGTGCCAGCAGGGCAGTAGCAGCGGGGACCTCTGAAGCTTTCTTT.

Concerning this clonotype itself: This CDR3 is missing its conserved last phenylalanine or tryptophan, likely due to a read error. The chain is built from TRBV6-5 and TRBJ2-3; tentative D call: TRBD2 (5 bases). This CDR3 has 17 residues. V shed 6 bases and J shed 4 bases, with 23 bases lying between them. Germline V gene lookup returns CDR1 MNHEY and CDR2 SVGAGI. The CDR3 protein is CASRAGGANHRADTQYI. CDR3 coding DNA: TGTGCCAGCAGGGCAGGAGGCGCGAATCATCGAGCAGATACGCAGTATATT.

About this clonotype: A read error may explain this, as a much larger clone is one base away. The chain carries TRBV5-1 and TRBJ2-7; D is ambiguous. CDR1 and CDR2 from the germline V gene are SGHRS and YFSETQ. Trimming took off 2 bases at V and 0 bases at J, with 12 bases between the two ends. This CDR3 has 15 amino acids. CDR3 DNA sequence: TGCGCCAGCAGCTTCACCGCGACGGACTCCTACGAGCAGTACTTC. The encoded protein is CASSFTATDSYEQYF.